The 6 T cell receptor beta chains below were found in one sample sequenced in a study of cytomegalovirus exposure and HLA in healthy donors. It was with 60 Vbeta and 13 Jbeta primers that the PCR ran. Profiling relied on immunoSEQ multiplex PCR, and the TCRdb table lists in-frame clones only, not all of them. The data contain some 120,000 clones, about three quarters of them singletons. Sequenced: PBMCs. Receptors originate from a human donor in good health.

This sequence joins TRBV5-4 and TRBJ2-5, with D possibly TRBD2 on 5 matching bases. The CDR3 is 14 amino acids. The germline CDR1 and CDR2 sequences are SGHNT and YYREEE (reference sequence). V lost 0 bases and J 5 bases, leaving 11 bases between the germline ends. The CDR3 protein is CASSLGGVVETQYF. CDR3 DNA: TGTGCCAGCAGCTTGGGGGGAGTCGTGGAGACCCAGTACTTC.

V usage is TRBV6-5 and J usage is TRBJ1-1, with no clear D. CDR1 and CDR2 from the germline V gene are MNHEY and SVGAGI. This CDR3 is built from 13 residues. The V gene lost 4 bases and the J gene lost 11 bases, with 17 bases spanning the gap. The CDR3 here is CASSSEAPVEAFF. The CDR3 DNA follows: TGTGCCAGCAGTTCTGAGGCCCCGGTAGAGGCTTTCTTT.

This clone was counted only a few times. V usage is TRBV6-1 and J usage is TRBJ2-1; D ambiguous. Germline V gene lookup returns CDR1 MNHNS and CDR2 SASEGT. The CDR3 covers 11 residues. V lost 1 base, J lost 15 bases, and 10 bases lay in between. The DNA for the CDR3 is TGTGCCAGCAGTGAAGGGCTTCGACTGTTCTTC. It specifies CASSEGLRLFF.

Note on this clone: Different DNA sequences within this sample yield the same CDR3. The CDR3 reads CASSMQGYEQYF. Here the CDR3 DNA reads TGCGCCAGCAGCATGCAGGGCTACGAGCAGTACTTC. The genes are TRBV5-1 and TRBJ2-7; tentative D call: TRBD1 (5 bases). Between the trimmed V and J ends, which lost 4 bases and 3 bases, there was a span of 8 bases. The CDR3 sequence is 12 residues long. CDR1 is SGHRS, CDR2 YFSETQ, per germline.

This chain joins TRBV15 and TRBJ2-7; D is unresolved. The germline V and J ends were trimmed by 1 base and 6 bases, with 7 bases remaining between them. The CDR3 contains 12 residues. The germline gives CDR1 LNHNV, CDR2 YYDKDF (reference sequence). CDR3 protein: CATSRGSGEQYF. The CDR3 DNA is TGTGCCACCAGCAGAGGATCGGGCGAGCAGTACTTC.

The chain carries TRBV2 and TRBJ1-5, with a weak D call TRBD1 (6 bases). CDR1 is SNHLY and CDR2 is FYNNEI in the germline V gene. There are 15 residues in the CDR3. V gave up 5 bases and J gave up 1 base, with 12 bases separating them. Here the CDR3 DNA reads TGTGCCAGCAGTTTGACAGGCTTAAGCAATCAGCCCCAGCATTTT. This gives the protein CASSLTGLSNQPQHF.